Shown below are 12 T cell receptor beta chains from a single sample sequenced in a study of beta chain features in type 1 diabetes. General study findings and limits: TCRB CDR3s were moderately but significantly shorter in Type 1 diabetes patients in all four CD4+ subsets.

Expressed TCRB transcripts were sequenced because the entire RNA isolate underwent reverse transcription. The protocol was immunoSEQ multiplex PCR, while the TCRdb copy is restricted to in-frame clones and leaves out a portion. The table has some 350,000 clones, roughly 13% seen once. Antigen specificity for these receptors is unknown. Sequenced sample: naive CD4+ T cells from blood. The receptor source for this set is a woman aged 18 to 35 with type 1 diabetes.

This clone appeared a few times. The CDR3 DNA reads TGTGCCAGCTCACCCGTGACAGGGGCCAATGGCTACACCTTC. This codes for CASSPVTGANGYTF. The V gene is TRBV18, the J gene TRBJ1-2, with 8 positions matching TRBD1. V lost 3 bases, J lost 6 bases, and 6 bases stayed unmatched. This CDR3 has 14 amino acids. Looked up from germline, CDR1 is KGHSH and CDR2 is LQKENI.

Only a few counts were recorded for this clone. The genes are TRBV2 and TRBJ2-3; D perhaps matches TRBD1 (5 bases). The CDR3 has 12 amino acids. The germline V gene has CDR1 SNHLY and CDR2 FYNNEI. Trimming took 1 base from V and 14 from J, leaving 13 bases between them. This CDR3 is CASSEGQISLYF. In DNA, the CDR3 is TGTGCCAGCAGTGAAGGACAGATCTCGTTGTATTTT. Together with reference TRBV2 and TRBJ2-3, the CDR3 gives the full variable domain: EPEVTQTPSHQVTQMGQEVILRCVPISNHLYFYWYRQILGQKVEFLVSFYNNEISEKSEIFDDQFSVERPDGSNFTLKIRSTKLEDSAMYFCASSEGQISLYFGPGTRLTVL.

The sample holds a few counts of this clone. In DNA form, the CDR3 reads TGTGCCAGCAGCAGAAAGGACAGGGGGATCCAAGAGACCCAGTACTTC. Residues: CASSRKDRGIQETQYF. The genes are TRBV25-1 and TRBJ2-5; 10 bases map to TRBD1. The V gene's germline CDR1 is MGHDK and CDR2 SYGVNS. With V trimmed by 6 bases and J by 1 base, 8 bases remained unmatched. The CDR3 spans 16 residues.

This clone was seen a handful of times. This chain joins TRBV19 and TRBJ1-5, with D unresolved. Germline lookup yields CDR1 LNHDA and CDR2 SQIVND (reference sequence). Trimming took off 6 bases at V and 6 bases at J, with 9 bases between the two ends. The CDR3 has 12 residues. CDR3 sequence (DNA): TGTGCCAGTAGCTACGTATTTCAGCCCCAGCATTTT. It encodes CASSYVFQPQHF.

V and J are TRBV30 and TRBJ1-5, with 10 nucleotides matching TRBD1. CDR1 GTSNPN and CDR2 SVGIG come from the germline V gene (reference sequence). Germline trimming cut 0 bases from V and 4 bases from J; bases unmatched to any gene: 9. The CDR3 sequence is 17 residues long. CDR3 residues: CAWSVPKGQGSNQPQHF. CDR3 DNA: TGTGCCTGGAGTGTACCTAAGGGACAGGGGTCGAATCAGCCCCAGCATTTT.

There are a few counts of this clone. V usage is TRBV30 and J usage is TRBJ2-3, with D maybe TRBD2 (5 bases). The CDR3 has 14 amino acids. Germline V gene sequence: CDR1 GTSNPN, CDR2 SVGIG (reference sequence). V was trimmed by 5 bases and J by 2 bases, leaving 14 bases between them. The CDR3 DNA is TGTGCCTGGGAAAGGAGCGGTCCCACAGATACGCAGTATTTT. Translation gives CAWERSGPTDTQYF.

This chain links TRBV5-4 with TRBJ2-1, with TRBD2 identical over 7 bases. This CDR3 is built from 12 residues. Germline loops: CDR1 SGHNT, CDR2 YYREEE (reference sequence). Germline trimming cut 3 bases from V and 12 bases from J; bases unmatched to any gene: 6. The CDR3 coding sequence is TGTGCCAGCAGCTGGGCGGGGGAGGGGCAGTTCTTC. The encoded protein is CASSWAGEGQFF.

Only a few counts were recorded for this clone. The chain has TRBV15 and TRBJ1-2; D might be TRBD1 (6 bases). The V end lost 1 base, the J end lost 6 bases, and 18 bases lay between the germline ends. Looked up from germline, CDR1 is LNHNV and CDR2 is YYDKDF (reference sequence). The CDR3 sequence is 16 residues long. The CDR3 DNA sequence: TGTGCCACCAGCAGAGTATCGAGGTCAGGGGCGCATGGCTACACCTTC. It specifies CATSRVSRSGAHGYTF.

This clone occurred a few times. The chain combines TRBV10-3 with TRBJ2-7; unclear D gene. In germline, CDR1 is ENHRY, CDR2 SYGVKD. V was clipped by 7 bases and J by 1 base, with 11 bases between them. This CDR3 is built from 13 residues. The CDR3: CAITSDNSYEQYF. CDR3 nucleotides: TGTGCCATCACCTCAGACAATTCCTACGAGCAGTACTTC.

This clone was seen more than once but under ten times. This rearrangement joins TRBV15 to TRBJ2-1; 10 nucleotides agree with TRBD2. Losses at the gene ends were 1 base for V and 3 bases for J; bases not matched to a gene: 15. In germline, CDR1 is LNHNV, CDR2 YYDKDF (reference sequence). This CDR3 has 20 residues. The CDR3 sequence is CATSRGLAGVLGGVYNEQFF. The CDR3 bases are TGTGCCACCAGCAGAGGACTAGCGGGTGTCCTCGGGGGGGTCTACAATGAGCAGTTCTTC.

This clone was counted a few times. CDR3: CASSRDSNEQFF. The CDR3 DNA is TGTGCCAGCAGCCGGGACTCCAATGAGCAGTTCTTC. This rearrangement joins TRBV11-2 to TRBJ2-1, with D tentatively TRBD2 (6 bases). The CDR3 sequence is 12 residues long. Per the germline V gene, CDR1 is SGHAT and CDR2 is FQNNGV. V dropped 5 bases and J dropped 6 bases, with 8 bases sitting between them.

This clone was counted a few times. This sequence joins TRBV2 and TRBJ1-5; TRBD1 might be the D (5 bases). This CDR3 region has 14 residues. V gave up 5 bases and J gave up 8 bases, with 16 bases separating them. CDR1 and CDR2 (germline): SNHLY, FYNNEI. CDR3 amino acids: CASSRIGVGEPQHF. CDR3 DNA sequence: TGTGCCAGCAGTCGGATAGGGGTGGGTGAGCCCCAGCATTTT. The variable domain in full, completed from reference TRBV2 and TRBJ1-5, reads EPEVTQTPSHQVTQMGQEVILRCVPISNHLYFYWYRQILGQKVEFLVSFYNNEISEKSEIFDDQFSVERPDGSNFTLKIRSTKLEDSAMYFCASSRIGVGEPQHFGDGTRLSIL.